Below are 4 T cell receptor beta chains sequenced from a single sample in a study of T-cell memory formation after mild COVID-19. TCRdb reprocessed the 5' RACE reads with MiXCR, giving one entry per CDR3 protein. The sample consists of about 360,000 distinct CDR3 sequences, 10% to 15% of them appearing once. Sequencing used PBMCs or a T cell subset sorted from them (not recorded which). The receptor set was obtained from a man in his late teens or twenties who had mild COVID-19 (a few samples of this study predate the infection). Cell type and time point are not known.

This clonotype was seen more than once but under ten times. The chain joins TRBV7-9 to TRBJ2-7; 10 nucleotides line up with TRBD2. V lost 4 bases to trimming and J lost 2 bases; unmatched junction nucleotides: 2. Looked up from germline, CDR1 is SEHNR and CDR2 is FQNEAQ (reference sequence). The CDR3 sequence is 14 residues long. This chain's CDR3 is CASSSTSGAYEQYF. The CDR3 nucleotides read TGTGCCAGCAGCTCTACTAGCGGGGCCTACGAGCAGTACTTC.

A few counts support this clonotype. In DNA form, the CDR3 reads TGTGCCATCAGTGAGTCGACTAGCGGGGGCAATGAGCAGTTCTTC. Amino acids: CAISESTSGGNEQFF. The J gene is TRBJ2-1, the V gene TRBV10-3; TRBD2 matches at 12 bases. The germline V gene has CDR1 ENHRY and CDR2 SYGVKD. This CDR3 region has 15 residues. With 0 bases clipped from V and 6 bases from J, the junction kept 0 bases outside the gene matches.

Only a few counts were recorded for this clonotype. The J gene is TRBJ2-7, the V gene TRBV7-9; possibly TRBD1 for D (6 bases). The germline V gene encodes CDR1 SEHNR and CDR2 FQNEAQ (reference sequence). The CDR3 is 11 residues long. Trimming took 8 bases from V and 4 from J, leaving 9 bases between them. The DNA for the CDR3 is TGTGCCAGCGGGGGCAGTTACGAGCAGTACGTC. Translated, it gives CASGGSYEQYV.

Only a few counts were recorded for this clonotype. The gene calls are TRBV2 and TRBJ2-7, with 11 bases lining up with TRBD1. CDR1 is SNHLY, CDR2 FYNNEI, per germline. The CDR3 contains 15 residues. V was pared by 6 bases and J by 5 bases, with 9 bases of the junction left unmatched. Written as DNA, the CDR3 is TGTGCCAGCAGCAGGGACAGGGGGAATTGGAACGAGCAGTACTTC. It codes for CASSRDRGNWNEQYF. The whole variable domain, remainder taken from reference TRBV2 and TRBJ2-7, is EPEVTQTPSHQVTQMGQEVILRCVPISNHLYFYWYRQILGQKVEFLVSFYNNEISEKSEIFDDQFSVERPDGSNFTLKIRSTKLEDSAMYFCASSRDRGNWNEQYFGPGTRLTVT.